A selection of T cell receptor beta chains follows, all from one sample in a study of blood T cells in healthy people across ages. TCRdb fed the 5' RACE reads into MiXCR, producing one record per CDR3 protein. The sample lists about 1,000,000 distinct CDR3 sequences, over 35% occurring once. Sequencing was done on a sample of blood. These TCRs come from a woman aged 60-70 years in good health. Each CDR3 is given with its conserved first and last residue. D genes are given only for firm matches. Clone sizes are given selectively: once, few, many, or a class where the clone is expanded.

cdr3_length: 11; v_call: TRBV20-1; d_call: TRBD2; clone_size: few; j_call: TRBJ2-3; cdr3_aa: CSGLAGPTQYF; cdr3_nt: TGCAGCGGACTAGCGGGGCCTACGCAGTATTTT
cdr3_length: 16; v_call: TRBV27; d_call: .; clone_size: .; j_call: TRBJ2-7; cdr3_aa: CASSSVTPHRRFEQYF; cdr3_nt: TGTGCCAGCAGTTCTGTGACCCCCCATCGCCGGTTCGAGCAGTACTTC
cdr3_length: 14; v_call: TRBV7-9; d_call: .; clone_size: many; j_call: TRBJ1-2; cdr3_aa: CASSLRAGLWGYTF; cdr3_nt: TGTGCCAGCAGCTTGCGGGCAGGGCTCTGGGGCTACACCTTC
cdr3_length: 12; v_call: TRBV7-9; d_call: .; clone_size: .; j_call: TRBJ2-2; cdr3_aa: CASSPGAGELFF; cdr3_nt: TGTGCCAGTAGCCCAGGGGCAGGGGAGCTGTTTTTT
cdr3_length: 13; v_call: TRBV6-5; d_call: .; clone_size: .; j_call: TRBJ2-1; cdr3_aa: CASGQTSYNEQFF; cdr3_nt: TGTGCCAGCGGTCAGACCTCCTACAATGAGCAGTTCTTC
cdr3_length: 16; v_call: TRBV7-3; d_call: .; clone_size: few; j_call: TRBJ2-1; cdr3_aa: CASSLQPNLFYNEQFF; cdr3_nt: TGTGCCAGCAGCTTACAACCGAACCTCTTCTACAATGAGCAGTTCTTC
cdr3_length: 12; v_call: TRBV2; d_call: .; clone_size: .; j_call: TRBJ1-2; cdr3_aa: CASSEAGKFYTF; cdr3_nt: TGTGCCAGCAGTGAAGCGGGCAAGTTCTACACCTTC
cdr3_length: 14; v_call: TRBV27; d_call: .; clone_size: few; j_call: TRBJ1-2; cdr3_aa: CASSPRGGPHGYTF; cdr3_nt: TGTGCCAGCAGTCCCCGGGGAGGGCCACATGGCTACACCTTC
cdr3_length: 14; v_call: TRBV10-1; d_call: .; clone_size: .; j_call: TRBJ2-1; cdr3_aa: CASSGARADGEQFF; cdr3_nt: TGCGCCAGCAGTGGGGCTCGGGCCGACGGGGAGCAGTTCTTC
cdr3_length: 16; v_call: TRBV12-5; d_call: .; clone_size: .; j_call: TRBJ2-7; cdr3_aa: CASGPTPGGLPYEQYF; cdr3_nt: TGTGCTAGTGGTCCCACCCCTGGGGGACTCCCCTACGAGCAGTACTTC
cdr3_length: 16; v_call: TRBV11-3; d_call: TRBD2; clone_size: few; j_call: TRBJ2-7; cdr3_aa: CASSFGGRARLNEQYF; cdr3_nt: TGTGCCAGCAGCTTTGGCGGGAGGGCCCGTCTAAACGAGCAGTACTTC
cdr3_length: 16; v_call: TRBV6-2/TRBV6-3; d_call: .; clone_size: few; j_call: TRBJ2-7; cdr3_aa: CASSYRRRELYNEQYF; cdr3_nt: TGTGCCAGCAGTTATAGGAGGAGGGAGCTTTATAACGAGCAGTACTTC
cdr3_length: 16; v_call: TRBV7-9; d_call: TRBD1; clone_size: .; j_call: TRBJ2-7; cdr3_aa: CASSLEDRGLSYEQYF; cdr3_nt: TGTGCCAGCAGCTTAGAAGACAGGGGCCTATCCTACGAGCAGTACTTC
cdr3_length: 16; v_call: TRBV18; d_call: .; clone_size: .; j_call: TRBJ1-2; cdr3_aa: CASSQLGTPSNYGYTF; cdr3_nt: TGTGCCAGCTCTCAACTTGGGACACCTAGTAACTATGGCTACACCTTC
cdr3_length: 15; v_call: TRBV7-6; d_call: TRBD1; clone_size: few; j_call: TRBJ2-4; cdr3_aa: CASSPLTGASGEQYF; cdr3_nt: TGTGCCAGCAGCCCGTTGACAGGGGCGAGTGGGGAGCAGTACTTC
cdr3_length: 19; v_call: TRBV5-5; d_call: TRBD2; clone_size: .; j_call: TRBJ2-7; cdr3_aa: CASSQGTSGRPEDRYEQYF; cdr3_nt: TGTGCCAGCAGCCAGGGGACTAGCGGGAGGCCGGAGGACCGCTACGAGCAGTACTTC
cdr3_length: 15; v_call: TRBV5-1; d_call: .; clone_size: .; j_call: TRBJ2-7; cdr3_aa: CASSLQGGSTYEQYF; cdr3_nt: TGCGCCAGCAGCTTGCAGGGGGGTAGTACCTACGAGCAGTACTTC
cdr3_length: 12; v_call: TRBV20-1; d_call: TRBD2; clone_size: .; j_call: TRBJ2-7; cdr3_aa: CSAGTSVYEQYF; cdr3_nt: TGCAGTGCGGGGACTAGCGTGTACGAGCAGTACTTC
cdr3_length: 12; v_call: TRBV20-1; d_call: .; clone_size: .; j_call: TRBJ2-5; cdr3_aa: CSAMGQQETQYF; cdr3_nt: TGCAGTGCTATGGGACAACAAGAGACCCAGTACTTC
cdr3_length: 15; v_call: TRBV21-1; d_call: .; clone_size: .; j_call: TRBJ2-7; cdr3_aa: CASTQSTGGRYEQYF; cdr3_nt: TGTGCCAGCACCCAAAGTACAGGGGGGCGGTACGAGCAGTACTTC
cdr3_length: 15; v_call: TRBV20-1; d_call: TRBD1; clone_size: .; j_call: TRBJ1-6; cdr3_aa: CSARGGTGSRSPLHF; cdr3_nt: TGCAGTGCTAGAGGGGGGACAGGGTCCCGTTCACCCCTCCACTTT
cdr3_length: 15; v_call: TRBV20-1; d_call: .; clone_size: .; j_call: TRBJ2-7; cdr3_aa: CSASQDRDSYNEQYF; cdr3_nt: TGCAGTGCTTCCCAAGACAGGGACTCCTACAATGAGCAGTACTTC
cdr3_length: 13; v_call: TRBV20-1; d_call: .; clone_size: .; j_call: TRBJ1-2; cdr3_aa: CSARGLSGRGYTF; cdr3_nt: TGCAGTGCTAGAGGGCTCTCCGGGAGGGGCTACACCTTC
cdr3_length: 12; v_call: TRBV10-2; d_call: .; clone_size: few; j_call: TRBJ1-2; cdr3_aa: CASSTGGDGYTF; cdr3_nt: TGCGCCAGCAGTACGGGGGGCGATGGCTACACCTTC
cdr3_length: 14; v_call: TRBV5-1; d_call: .; clone_size: .; j_call: TRBJ1-1; cdr3_aa: CASSRGGGNTEAFF; cdr3_nt: TGCGCCAGCAGCCGTGGTGGAGGGAACACTGAAGCTTTCTTT
cdr3_length: 16; v_call: TRBV9; d_call: .; clone_size: .; j_call: TRBJ2-3; cdr3_aa: CASSAPEIVGTDTQYF; cdr3_nt: TGTGCCAGCAGCGCCCCAGAAATAGTCGGCACAGATACGCAGTATTTT
cdr3_length: 17; v_call: TRBV5-1; d_call: TRBD2; clone_size: .; j_call: TRBJ2-7; cdr3_aa: CASSLGLAGGLRYEQYF; cdr3_nt: TGCGCCAGCAGCTTGGGGTTAGCGGGAGGGCTCAGGTACGAGCAGTACTTC
cdr3_length: 14; v_call: TRBV3-1; d_call: .; clone_size: .; j_call: TRBJ2-1; cdr3_aa: CASSQDRVYNEQFF; cdr3_nt: TGTGCCAGCAGCCAGGACAGAGTCTACAATGAGCAGTTCTTC
cdr3_length: 12; v_call: TRBV28; d_call: .; clone_size: .; j_call: TRBJ2-1; cdr3_aa: CASSFSSVEQFF; cdr3_nt: TGTGCCAGCAGTTTTTCAAGCGTTGAGCAGTTCTTC
cdr3_length: 14; v_call: TRBV20-1; d_call: .; clone_size: few; j_call: TRBJ2-1; cdr3_aa: CSASSGSIYNEQFF; cdr3_nt: TGCAGTGCTAGTTCCGGGTCTATCTACAATGAGCAGTTCTTC
cdr3_length: 15; v_call: TRBV4-1; d_call: .; clone_size: few; j_call: TRBJ2-5; cdr3_aa: CASSQGFGGAETQYF; cdr3_nt: TGCGCCAGCAGCCAAGGCTTCGGCGGCGCCGAGACCCAGTACTTC
cdr3_length: 11; v_call: TRBV28; d_call: .; clone_size: .; j_call: TRBJ1-4; cdr3_aa: CASSSFEKLFF; cdr3_nt: TGTGCCAGCAGTTCCTTCGAAAAACTGTTTTTT
cdr3_length: 15; v_call: TRBV20-1; d_call: TRBD1; clone_size: .; j_call: TRBJ2-7; cdr3_aa: CSARDPQGALGEQYF; cdr3_nt: TGCAGTGCTAGAGATCCACAGGGGGCACTGGGCGAGCAGTACTTC
cdr3_length: 13; v_call: TRBV7-9; d_call: .; clone_size: .; j_call: TRBJ2-1; cdr3_aa: CASNSPLGNEQFF; cdr3_nt: TGTGCCAGCAACTCCCCCTTGGGCAATGAGCAGTTCTTC
cdr3_length: 14; v_call: TRBV7-9; d_call: .; clone_size: few; j_call: TRBJ2-4; cdr3_aa: CASSTWTSKNIQYF; cdr3_nt: TGTGCCAGCAGCACCTGGACAAGTAAAAACATTCAGTACTTC
cdr3_length: 13; v_call: TRBV6-1; d_call: .; clone_size: .; j_call: TRBJ2-5; cdr3_aa: CASSEVAQETQYF; cdr3_nt: TGTGCCAGCAGTGAAGTAGCGCAAGAGACCCAGTACTTC
cdr3_length: 14; v_call: TRBV5-1; d_call: .; clone_size: .; j_call: TRBJ1-5; cdr3_aa: CASSRGTGNQPQHF; cdr3_nt: TGCGCCAGCAGCCGTGGAACAGGCAATCAGCCCCAGCATTTT
cdr3_length: 19; v_call: TRBV20-1; d_call: TRBD2; clone_size: .; j_call: TRBJ2-5; cdr3_aa: CSARAPGLAGVLPQETQYF; cdr3_nt: TGCAGTGCTAGAGCCCCGGGACTAGCGGGAGTGCTGCCTCAAGAGACCCAGTACTTC
cdr3_length: 14; v_call: TRBV20-1; d_call: TRBD1; clone_size: .; j_call: TRBJ2-7; cdr3_aa: CSARWDRGNYEQYF; cdr3_nt: TGCAGTGCTAGATGGGACAGGGGAAACTACGAGCAGTACTTC
cdr3_length: 16; v_call: TRBV27; d_call: .; clone_size: .; j_call: TRBJ2-1; cdr3_aa: CASSYRRESRNNEQFF; cdr3_nt: TGTGCCAGCAGTTACCGCCGGGAAAGCCGTAACAATGAGCAGTTCTTC
cdr3_length: 13; v_call: TRBV30; d_call: TRBD2; clone_size: .; j_call: TRBJ2-3; cdr3_aa: CAWRLAGVDTQYF; cdr3_nt: TGTGCCTGGAGACTAGCGGGAGTAGATACGCAGTATTTT
cdr3_length: 14; v_call: TRBV20-1; d_call: .; clone_size: .; j_call: TRBJ2-7; cdr3_aa: CSARVPGYYYEQYF; cdr3_nt: TGCAGTGCTAGAGTTCCAGGATACTACTACGAGCAGTACTTC
cdr3_length: 12; v_call: TRBV28; d_call: .; clone_size: .; j_call: TRBJ2-7; cdr3_aa: CASSYAPYEQYF; cdr3_nt: TGTGCCAGCAGTTATGCCCCCTACGAGCAGTACTTC
cdr3_length: 15; v_call: TRBV20-1; d_call: TRBD1; clone_size: once; j_call: TRBJ1-6; cdr3_aa: CSAFLPGQGNSPLHF; cdr3_nt: TGCAGTGCATTTCTTCCGGGACAGGGAAATTCACCCCTCCACTTT
cdr3_length: 11; v_call: TRBV10-3; d_call: .; clone_size: few; j_call: TRBJ2-5; cdr3_aa: CAISEVGAQYF; cdr3_nt: TGTGCCATCAGTGAGGTCGGGGCCCAGTACTTC
cdr3_length: 13; v_call: TRBV7-3; d_call: .; clone_size: few; j_call: TRBJ2-1; cdr3_aa: CASSSQGSGEQFF; cdr3_nt: TGTGCCAGCAGTTCACAGGGTTCGGGTGAGCAGTTCTTC
cdr3_length: 16; v_call: TRBV10-3; d_call: TRBD1; clone_size: many; j_call: TRBJ2-3; cdr3_aa: CAISVSPGQGTDTQYF; cdr3_nt: TGTGCCATCAGTGTATCACCGGGACAGGGGACAGATACGCAGTATTTT
cdr3_length: 19; v_call: TRBV11-2; d_call: TRBD2; clone_size: .; j_call: TRBJ2-1; cdr3_aa: CAGSLLGGGPSFSGNEQFF; cdr3_nt: TGTGCCGGCAGCTTACTTGGGGGAGGGCCTAGTTTTTCCGGCAATGAGCAGTTCTTC
cdr3_length: 12; v_call: TRBV7-2; d_call: .; clone_size: .; j_call: TRBJ2-5; cdr3_aa: CASSLYTNEQYF; cdr3_nt: TGTGCCAGCAGCTTATATACCAATGAGCAGTACTTC
cdr3_length: 14; v_call: TRBV9; d_call: .; clone_size: once; j_call: TRBJ2-5; cdr3_aa: CASNRSVGQETQYF; cdr3_nt: TGTGCCAGCAACCGCTCGGTGGGCCAAGAGACCCAGTACTTC
cdr3_length: 15; v_call: TRBV20-1; d_call: .; clone_size: few; j_call: TRBJ2-1; cdr3_aa: CSARTTGSSYNEQFF; cdr3_nt: TGCAGTGCTAGAACGACTGGGAGCTCCTACAATGAGCAGTTCTTC
cdr3_length: 14; v_call: TRBV7-9; d_call: .; clone_size: few; j_call: TRBJ2-5; cdr3_aa: CASSTPGQQETQYF; cdr3_nt: TGTGCCAGCAGCACACCTGGACAGCAAGAGACCCAGTACTTC
cdr3_length: 16; v_call: TRBV27; d_call: TRBD1; clone_size: many; j_call: TRBJ1-2; cdr3_aa: CASNPSSGGQVNGYTF; cdr3_nt: TGTGCCAGCAATCCCTCGTCCGGGGGACAGGTGAATGGCTACACCTTC
cdr3_length: 15; v_call: TRBV7-2; d_call: .; clone_size: .; j_call: TRBJ1-5; cdr3_aa: CASSLVKGKRQPQHF; cdr3_nt: TGTGCCAGCAGCTTAGTAAAGGGGAAGCGTCAGCCCCAGCATTTT
cdr3_length: 11; v_call: TRBV29-1; d_call: .; clone_size: .; j_call: TRBJ2-1; cdr3_aa: CSVDKYNEQFF; cdr3_nt: TGCAGCGTGGACAAGTACAATGAGCAGTTCTTC
cdr3_length: 14; v_call: TRBV9; d_call: .; clone_size: .; j_call: TRBJ2-3; cdr3_aa: CASSDRRELDTQYF; cdr3_nt: TGTGCCAGCAGCGACCGACGGGAGTTAGATACGCAGTATTTT
cdr3_length: 14; v_call: TRBV29-1; d_call: TRBD2; clone_size: few; j_call: TRBJ2-1; cdr3_aa: CSAMTSGISDEQFF; cdr3_nt: TGCAGCGCTATGACTAGCGGGATCTCTGATGAGCAGTTCTTC
cdr3_length: 13; v_call: TRBV20-1; d_call: .; clone_size: .; j_call: TRBJ1-4; cdr3_aa: CSAREGINEKLFF; cdr3_nt: TGCAGTGCTAGAGAAGGGATTAATGAAAAACTGTTTTTT